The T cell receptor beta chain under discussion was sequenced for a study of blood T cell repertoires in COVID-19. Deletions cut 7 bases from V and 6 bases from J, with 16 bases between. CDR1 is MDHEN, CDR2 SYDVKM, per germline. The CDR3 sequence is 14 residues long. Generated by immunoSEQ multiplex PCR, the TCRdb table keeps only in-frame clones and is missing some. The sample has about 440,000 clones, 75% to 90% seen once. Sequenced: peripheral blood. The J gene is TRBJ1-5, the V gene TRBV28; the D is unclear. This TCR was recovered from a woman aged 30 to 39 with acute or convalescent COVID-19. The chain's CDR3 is CASTPGFRAQPQHF. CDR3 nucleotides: TGTGCCAGCACCCCGGGATTTCGGGCTCAGCCCCAGCATTTT.